The T cell receptor (beta chain) described here comes from a study of T cell repertoires in ileal Crohn's disease. V was trimmed by 0 bases and J by 5 bases, leaving 11 bases between them. The germline gives CDR1 SGHRS, CDR2 YFSETQ. This CDR3 comprises 15 residues. The table came from immunoSEQ multiplex PCR; TCRdb's copy has only in-frame clones and leaves some out. Here the sample spans about 4,900 clones, roughly 84% being singletons. General study findings and limits: Clonality above 26.8% at surgery always came with endoscopic recurrence.

A note on this clone: Antigen specificity is unknown.

V gene TRBV5-1 combines with J gene TRBJ2-2; maybe TRBD1 (5 bases). The clonotype was recovered from an adult with Crohn's disease. The sequencing input was ileal tissue. CDR3 sequence (DNA): TGCGCCAGCAGCTTGGGCAGGGTGGAGACCGGGGAGCTGTTTTTT. Encoded protein: CASSLGRVETGELFF.